This entry lists 3 T cell receptor beta chains sequenced from one sample in a study of CD8+CD57+ T cells in acquired aplastic anemia. All patients picked for sequencing had shown, by flow cytometry, an expansion of CD8+CD57+ cells. Profiles of TCR beta VDJ and CDR3 were generated from a genomic DNA template. TCRdb passed the reads through MiXCR, listing each CDR3 protein once. The sample shows 80,000 to 100,000 distinct CDR3 sequences, around 68% of them seen only once. Input material: sorted CD4+, CD8+, or CD8+CD57+ T cells (not recorded which) from PBMCs. Every receptor here comes from a human donor with aplastic anemia.

The chain employs TRBV7-9 and TRBJ2-5; D may be TRBD1 (5 bases). The CDR3 sequence is 14 residues long. Germline V CDR1 and CDR2: SEHNR, FQNEAQ (reference sequence). Trimming cost V 5 bases and J 3 bases, with 13 bases left between them. This CDR3 is CASSQDGAKETQYF. For the CDR3, the DNA is TGTGCCAGCAGCCAAGATGGGGCAAAAGAGACCCAGTACTTC.

This clonotype was found once. V gene TRBV2 combines with J gene TRBJ2-2; a weak D match, TRBD2 (5 bases). In germline, CDR1 is SNHLY, CDR2 FYNNEI. This CDR3 is built from 14 residues. V was shortened by 7 bases and J by 3 bases, with 12 bases between the two germline ends. This CDR3 reads CASTSMRDTGELFF. The CDR3 coding sequence is TGTGCCAGCACCTCAATGCGGGACACCGGGGAGCTGTTTTTT.

The chain joins TRBV11-1 to TRBJ2-4; TRBD2 matches at 12 bases. CDR1 is SGHAT and CDR2 is FQDESV in the germline V gene (reference sequence). This CDR3 spans 19 amino acids. With V trimmed by 5 bases and J by 0 bases, 11 bases remained unmatched. This CDR3 reads CASSAELAGGGLAKNIQYF. DNA of the CDR3: TGTGCCAGCAGCGCGGAACTAGCGGGAGGAGGCCTAGCCAAAAACATTCAGTACTTC.